This T cell receptor (beta chain) was retrieved from a study of T cell responses to AZD1222 COVID-19 vaccine. Study-level results: Nearly half of spike-specific TCRs reportedly target unmutated variant regions.

TCRdb's copy holds only in-frame clones and misses some; the assay was immunoSEQ multiplex PCR. Of around 78,000 clones in the sample, roughly 90% were seen once. A note on this clone: Antigen unknown.

This sequence originates from an adult who received the AZD1222 COVID-19 vaccine. The input for sequencing was peripheral blood, taken 28 days after the second AZD1222 dose.

CDR3 region: CASSPTARREQYF. CDR3 nucleotides: TGTGCCAGCAGTCCAACCGCCCGGCGCGAGCAGTACTTC. The chain uses TRBV6-5 and TRBJ2-7; D is undetermined. The CDR3 sequence is 13 residues long. V lost 5 bases and J lost 6, with 14 bases in between. Germline lookup yields CDR1 MNHEY and CDR2 SVGAGI.